This T cell receptor beta chain was identified during a study of blood T cells in healthy people across ages. General study points: PBMC samples, being unsorted, prevented any conclusive comparison of naive and antigen-experienced cells.

A sample-barcoded 5' primer and a J-beta primer mix were used in a second PCR of roughly 7 to 11 cycles. One entry per CDR3 protein results from TCRdb running MiXCR on the 5' RACE reads. The sample holds about 650,000 distinct CDR3 sequences; 52% are singletons and the top ten take roughly 13%. Samples each yielded at least 5.5 micrograms of total RNA. This clonotype was observed once. The antigen remains unidentified. The sequenced material came from blood. This receptor was taken from a woman at least 80 years old in good health.

CDR3 protein: CASLMGGSGNTIYF. In nucleotides, the CDR3 is TGTGCCAGCCTTATGGGGGGTTCTGGAAACACCATATATTTT. The rearrangement joins TRBV28 to TRBJ1-3, with D maybe TRBD1 (5 bases). Germline CDR1 and CDR2: MDHEN and SYDVKM. The CDR3 loop spans 14 amino acids. V was clipped by 8 bases and J by 1 base, with 12 bases between them.